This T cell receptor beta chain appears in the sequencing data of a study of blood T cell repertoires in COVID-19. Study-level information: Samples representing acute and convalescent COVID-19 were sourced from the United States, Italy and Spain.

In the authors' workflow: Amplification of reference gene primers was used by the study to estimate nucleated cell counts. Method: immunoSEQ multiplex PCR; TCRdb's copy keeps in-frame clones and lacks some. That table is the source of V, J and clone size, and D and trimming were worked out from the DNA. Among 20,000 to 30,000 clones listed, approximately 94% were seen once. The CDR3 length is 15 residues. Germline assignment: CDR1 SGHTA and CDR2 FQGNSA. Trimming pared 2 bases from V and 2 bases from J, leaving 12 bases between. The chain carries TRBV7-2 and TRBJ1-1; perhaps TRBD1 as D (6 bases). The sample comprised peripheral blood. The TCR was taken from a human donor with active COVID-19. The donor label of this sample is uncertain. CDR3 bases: TGTGCCAGCAGCTTACAGACAGGAGTCAACACTGAAGCTTTCTTT. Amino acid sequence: CASSLQTGVNTEAFF.